This TCR beta chain was identified during a study of blood T cell repertoires in COVID-19. The wider study: T cells, B-cell-depleted T cells, or PBMCs provided the cDNA or gDNA that served as material.

Authors' methods: By means of reference gene primer amplification, nucleated cell counts were estimated. The assay was immunoSEQ multiplex PCR, and TCRdb's table has in-frame clones only and misses some. The D gene and trimming were derived from the DNA, and the V and J assignments and clone size from that table. The table shows under 90,000 clones, with roughly 87% occurring only once. V shed 5 bases and J 6 bases; nucleotides not matched to a gene: 16. The CDR3 runs to 17 residues. Per germline, CDR1 SGHTA and CDR2 FQGNSA. Followed over time, Seattle patients had been enrolled while infection was active.

V is TRBV7-2 and J is TRBJ2-7; 10 bases fit TRBD1. Sequenced: peripheral blood. The receptor comes from a woman aged 50 to 65 with COVID-19, enrolled during active disease. DNA of the CDR3: TGTGCCAGCAGCCACGGCAAGGATCCGGGACAGGGGTCCGAGCAGTACTTC. It yields the protein CASSHGKDPGQGSEQYF.